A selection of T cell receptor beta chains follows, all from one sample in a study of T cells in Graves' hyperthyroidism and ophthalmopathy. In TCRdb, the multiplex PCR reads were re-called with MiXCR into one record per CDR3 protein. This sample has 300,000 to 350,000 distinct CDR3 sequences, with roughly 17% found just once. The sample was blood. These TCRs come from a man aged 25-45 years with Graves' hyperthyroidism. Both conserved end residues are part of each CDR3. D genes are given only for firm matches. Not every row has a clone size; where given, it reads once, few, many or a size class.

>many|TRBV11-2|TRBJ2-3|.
CASSLGQTATDTQYF
TGTGCCAGCAGCTTGGGACAAACTGCCACAGATACGCAGTATTTT
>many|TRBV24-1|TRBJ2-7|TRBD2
CATSEPGTSGKYEQYF
TGTGCCACCAGTGAGCCGGGGACTAGCGGGAAATACGAGCAGTACTTC
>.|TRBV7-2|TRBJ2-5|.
CASSPPGGGRETQYF
TGTGCCAGCAGCCCACCGGGTGGTGGACGGGAGACCCAGTACTTC
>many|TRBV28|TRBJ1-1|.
CASSLYEGKAFF
TGTGCCAGCAGTTTATACGAGGGGAAAGCTTTCTTT
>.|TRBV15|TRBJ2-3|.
CATSRDRRGPDTQYF
TGTGCCACCAGCAGAGATCGGAGGGGGCCAGATACGCAGTATTTT
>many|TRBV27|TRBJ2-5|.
CASITADRTKVFQETQYF
TGTGCCAGCATTACTGCCGACAGGACAAAGGTCTTTCAAGAGACCCAGTACTTC
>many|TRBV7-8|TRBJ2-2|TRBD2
CASSLALGGRVELFF
TGTGCCAGCAGCTTAGCGTTAGGCGGGAGGGTCGAGCTGTTTTTT
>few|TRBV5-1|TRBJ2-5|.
CASSLRTEETQYF
TGCGCCAGCAGCTTACGGACAGAAGAGACCCAGTACTTC
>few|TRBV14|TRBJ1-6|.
CASSQDLVGAVVNSPLHF
TGTGCCAGCAGCCAAGATTTGGTGGGAGCGGTTGTAAATTCACCCCTCCACTTT
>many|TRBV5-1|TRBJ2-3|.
CASSVLPEDTQYF
TGCGCCAGCAGCGTCCTCCCCGAGGATACGCAGTATTTT
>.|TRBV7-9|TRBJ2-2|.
CASRSYTGELFF
TGTGCCAGCAGATCCTACACCGGGGAGCTGTTTTTT
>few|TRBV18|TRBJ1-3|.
CASSTFPRPSSGNTIYF
TGTGCCAGCTCAACCTTCCCTCGACCCAGCTCTGGAAACACCATATATTTT
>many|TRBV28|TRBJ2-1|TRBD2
CASSLGFRLAGSRDEQFF
TGTGCCAGCAGTTTAGGCTTCCGACTAGCGGGGAGTAGGGATGAGCAGTTCTTC